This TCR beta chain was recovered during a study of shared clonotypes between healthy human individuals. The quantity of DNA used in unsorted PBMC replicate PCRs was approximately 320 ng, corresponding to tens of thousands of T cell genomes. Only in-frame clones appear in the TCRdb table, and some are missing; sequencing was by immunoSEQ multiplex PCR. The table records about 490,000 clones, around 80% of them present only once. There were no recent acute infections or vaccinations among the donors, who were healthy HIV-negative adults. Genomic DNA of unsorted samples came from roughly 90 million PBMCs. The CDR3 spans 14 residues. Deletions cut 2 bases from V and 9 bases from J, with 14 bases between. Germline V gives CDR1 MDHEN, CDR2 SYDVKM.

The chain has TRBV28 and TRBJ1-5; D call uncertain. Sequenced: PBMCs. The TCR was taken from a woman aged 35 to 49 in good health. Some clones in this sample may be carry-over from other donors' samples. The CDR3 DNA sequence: TGTGCCAGCAGTTTAACGGGGATCCCCTGGCCCCAGCATTTT. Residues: CASSLTGIPWPQHF.